This T cell receptor (beta chain) was identified during a study of blood T cell repertoires in COVID-19. The wider study: The samples span acute and convalescent COVID-19 from the United States, Italy and Spain. Sources were T cells, B-cell-depleted T cells, or PBMCs; the material itself was cDNA or gDNA.

Original handling: Nucleated cell counts were estimated from reference gene primer amplification. Sequenced by immunoSEQ multiplex PCR; TCRdb stores in-frame clones only, minus some. That table gives V, J and clone size, and the DNA gave D and trimming. Here the sample spans about 73,000 clones, around 80% being singletons. CDR3 length: 14 amino acids. Looked up from germline, CDR1 is SGHRS and CDR2 is YFSETQ. V lost 4 bases, J lost 7 bases, and 9 bases stayed unmatched. This TCR derives from an elderly man with active or convalescent COVID-19. The sequencing sample was made of peripheral blood. The genes are TRBV5-1 and TRBJ2-3; 7 bases agree with TRBD1. CDR3 bases: TGCGCCAGCAGCCTGACGACAGGGCTAAATACGCAGTATTTT. This translates into CASSLTTGLNTQYF.